The subject of this entry is one T cell receptor (beta chain). The CDR3 runs to 16 residues. The germline V and J ends were trimmed by 2 bases and 0 bases, with 11 bases remaining between them. Germline lookup yields CDR1 LNHDA and CDR2 SQIVND (reference sequence). These data are taken from a study of cytomegalovirus exposure and HLA in healthy donors. It was with 60 Vbeta and 13 Jbeta primers that the PCR ran. Data came from immunoSEQ multiplex PCR; TCRdb stores just in-frame clones and leaves some out. Of roughly 200,000 clones listed, 65% to 80% are singletons. The chain combines TRBV19 with TRBJ1-3; D unresolved. This TCR derives from a woman aged 25 to 39 in good health and CMV-seropositive. Sequenced sample: PBMCs. DNA for the CDR3: TGTGCCAGTAGTATATCGGCAGGTTTCTCTGGAAACACCATATATTTT. This encodes CASSISAGFSGNTIYF.